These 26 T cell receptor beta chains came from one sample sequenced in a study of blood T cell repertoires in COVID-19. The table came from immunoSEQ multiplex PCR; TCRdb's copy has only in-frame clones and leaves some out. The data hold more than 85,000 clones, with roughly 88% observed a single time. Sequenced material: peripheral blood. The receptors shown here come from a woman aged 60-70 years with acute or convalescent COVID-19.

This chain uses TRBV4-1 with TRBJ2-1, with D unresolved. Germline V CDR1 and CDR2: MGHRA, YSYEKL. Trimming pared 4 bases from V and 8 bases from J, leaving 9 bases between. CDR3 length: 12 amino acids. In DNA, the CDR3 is TGCGCCAGCAGCCTATCTGGAGATGAGCAGTTCTTC. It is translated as CASSLSGDEQFF.

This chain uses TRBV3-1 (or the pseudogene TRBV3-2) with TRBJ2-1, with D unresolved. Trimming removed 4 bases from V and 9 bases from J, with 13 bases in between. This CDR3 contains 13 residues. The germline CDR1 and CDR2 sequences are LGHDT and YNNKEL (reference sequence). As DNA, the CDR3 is TGTGCCAGCAGCCCCAGGATCAACGCTGAGCAGTTCTTC. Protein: CASSPRINAEQFF.

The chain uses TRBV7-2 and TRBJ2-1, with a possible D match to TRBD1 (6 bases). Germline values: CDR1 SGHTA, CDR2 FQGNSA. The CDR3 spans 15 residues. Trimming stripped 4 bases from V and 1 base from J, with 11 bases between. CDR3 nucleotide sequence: TGTGCCAGCAGCTCCGGGACACATTCCTACAATGAGCAGTTCTTC. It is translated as CASSSGTHSYNEQFF.

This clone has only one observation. CDR3 region: CASSEIWTNNEKLFF. The CDR3 DNA sequence: TGTGCCAGCAGTGAAATCTGGACAAATAACGAAAAACTGTTTTTT. The chain couples TRBV2 to TRBJ1-4; D perhaps matches TRBD1 (5 bases). The germline gives CDR1 SNHLY, CDR2 FYNNEI. The germline V and J ends were trimmed by 2 bases and 8 bases, with 15 bases remaining between them. The CDR3 is 15 amino acids.

CDR3 DNA: TGCGCCAGCAGCTTGGGGCGGGACAGAGATAATTCACCCCTCCACTTT. It is translated as CASSLGRDRDNSPLHF. The chain recombines TRBV5-1 with TRBJ1-6; 7 nucleotides align to TRBD1. Unmatched junction bases numbered 5, after V lost 0 bases and J lost 5 bases. CDR1 is SGHRS and CDR2 is YFSETQ in the germline V gene. CDR3 size: 16 residues.

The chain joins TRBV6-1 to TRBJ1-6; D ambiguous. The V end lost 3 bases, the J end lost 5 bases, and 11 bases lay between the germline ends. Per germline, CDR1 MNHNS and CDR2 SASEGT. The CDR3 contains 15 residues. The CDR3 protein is CASSETGSHNSPLHF. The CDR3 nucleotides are TGTGCCAGCAGTGAGACTGGCAGCCATAATTCACCCCTCCACTTT.

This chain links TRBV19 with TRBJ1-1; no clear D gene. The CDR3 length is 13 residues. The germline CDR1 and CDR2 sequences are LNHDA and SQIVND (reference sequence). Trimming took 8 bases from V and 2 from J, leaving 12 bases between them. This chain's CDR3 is CASAGKPNTEAFF. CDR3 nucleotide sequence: TGTGCCAGTGCGGGAAAACCTAACACTGAAGCTTTCTTT.

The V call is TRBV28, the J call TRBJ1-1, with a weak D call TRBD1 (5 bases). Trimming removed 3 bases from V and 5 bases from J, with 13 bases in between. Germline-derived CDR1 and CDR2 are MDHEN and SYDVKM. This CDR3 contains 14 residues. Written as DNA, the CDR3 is TGTGCCAGCAGTTTCCGGGCAGGGAGGACTGAAGCTTTCTTT. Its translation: CASSFRAGRTEAFF.

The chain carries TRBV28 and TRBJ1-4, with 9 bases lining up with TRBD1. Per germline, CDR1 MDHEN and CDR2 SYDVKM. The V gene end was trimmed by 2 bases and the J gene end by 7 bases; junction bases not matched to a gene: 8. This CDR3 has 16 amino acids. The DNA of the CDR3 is TGTGCCAGCAGTTTACGACCGGGACAGGGAGGTGAAAAACTGTTTTTT. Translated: CASSLRPGQGGEKLFF. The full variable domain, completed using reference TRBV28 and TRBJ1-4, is DVKVTQSSRYLVKRTGEKVFLECVQDMDHENMFWYRQDPGLGLRLIYFSYDVKMKEKGDIPEGYSVSREKKERFSLILESASTNQTSMYLCASSLRPGQGGEKLFFGSGTQLSVL.

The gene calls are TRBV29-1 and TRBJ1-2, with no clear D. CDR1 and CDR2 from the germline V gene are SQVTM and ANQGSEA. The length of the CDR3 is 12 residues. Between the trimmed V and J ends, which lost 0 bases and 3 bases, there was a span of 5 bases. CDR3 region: CSVEDLDYGYTF. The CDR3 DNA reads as TGCAGCGTTGAAGACCTAGACTATGGCTACACCTTC.

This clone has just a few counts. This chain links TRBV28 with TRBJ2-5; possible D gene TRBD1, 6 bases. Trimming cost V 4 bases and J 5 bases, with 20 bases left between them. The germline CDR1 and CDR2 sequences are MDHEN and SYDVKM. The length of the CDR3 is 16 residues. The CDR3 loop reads CASSSYREREGETQYF. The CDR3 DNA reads TGTGCCAGCAGTTCTTACAGGGAAAGAGAAGGGGAGACCCAGTACTTC.

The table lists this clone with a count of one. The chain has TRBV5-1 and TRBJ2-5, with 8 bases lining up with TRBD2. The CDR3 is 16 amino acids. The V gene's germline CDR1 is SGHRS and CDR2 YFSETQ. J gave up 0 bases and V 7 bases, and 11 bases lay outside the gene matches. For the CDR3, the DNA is TGCGCCAGCGCGAGCGGGGGAAGCCTATACCAAGAGACCCAGTACTTC. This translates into CASASGGSLYQETQYF.

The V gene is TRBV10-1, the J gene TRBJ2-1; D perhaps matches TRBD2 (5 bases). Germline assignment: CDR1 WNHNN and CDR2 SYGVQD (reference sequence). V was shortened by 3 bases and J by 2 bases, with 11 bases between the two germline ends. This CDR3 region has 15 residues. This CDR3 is CASSELGGPYNEQFF. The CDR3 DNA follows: TGCGCCAGCAGTGAACTAGGCGGACCCTACAATGAGCAGTTCTTC.

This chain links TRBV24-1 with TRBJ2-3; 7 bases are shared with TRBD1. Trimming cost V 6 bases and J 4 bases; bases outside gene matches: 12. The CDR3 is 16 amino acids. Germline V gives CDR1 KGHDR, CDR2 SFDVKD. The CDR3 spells CATSSPRTGGADTQYF. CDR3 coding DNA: TGTGCCACCAGTTCGCCCAGGACAGGTGGGGCAGATACGCAGTATTTT.

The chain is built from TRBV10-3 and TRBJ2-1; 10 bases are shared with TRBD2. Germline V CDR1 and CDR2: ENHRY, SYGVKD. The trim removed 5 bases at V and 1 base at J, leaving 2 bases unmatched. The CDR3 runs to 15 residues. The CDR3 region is CAISLAGVSYNEQFF. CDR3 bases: TGTGCCATCAGTCTAGCGGGGGTTTCCTACAATGAGCAGTTCTTC.

The CDR3 loop reads CATSDPSYAQGTQYF. The CDR3 nucleotides read TGTGCCACCAGTGATCCCTCTTACGCGCAGGGTACGCAGTATTTT. The rearrangement links TRBV24-1 to TRBJ2-3; weak D call: TRBD1 (5 bases). The V gene lost 3 bases and the J gene lost 8 bases, with 17 bases spanning the gap. Germline V gives CDR1 KGHDR, CDR2 SFDVKD. The length of the CDR3 is 15 residues.

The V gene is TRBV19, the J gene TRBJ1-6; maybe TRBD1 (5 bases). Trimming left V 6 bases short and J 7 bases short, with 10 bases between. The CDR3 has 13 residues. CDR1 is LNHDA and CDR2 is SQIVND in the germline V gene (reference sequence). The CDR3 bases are TGTGCCAGTAGGACAGAAAGCAATTCACCCCTCCACTTT. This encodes CASRTESNSPLHF. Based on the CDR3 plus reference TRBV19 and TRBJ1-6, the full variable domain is DGGITQSPKYLFRKEGQNVTLSCEQNLNHDAMYWYRQDPGQGLRLIYYSQIVNDFQKGDIAEGYSVSREKKESFPLTVTSAQKNPTAFYLCASRTESNSPLHFGNGTRLTVT.

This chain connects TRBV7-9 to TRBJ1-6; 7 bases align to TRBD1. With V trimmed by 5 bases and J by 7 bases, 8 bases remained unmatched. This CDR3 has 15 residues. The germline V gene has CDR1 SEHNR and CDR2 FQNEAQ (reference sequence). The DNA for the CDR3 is TGTGCCAGCAGCCAATGGACAGGCTTAAATTCACCCCTCCACTTT. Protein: CASSQWTGLNSPLHF.

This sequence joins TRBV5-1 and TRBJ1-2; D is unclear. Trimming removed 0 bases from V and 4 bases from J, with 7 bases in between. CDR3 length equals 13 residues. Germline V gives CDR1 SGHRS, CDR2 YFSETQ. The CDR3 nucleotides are TGCGCCAGCAGCTTGGGTCAGTTCTATGGCTACACCTTC. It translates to CASSLGQFYGYTF.

CDR3 residues: CASSLYPRSSNTGELFF. The DNA of the CDR3 is TGCGCCAGCAGCTTGTACCCCCGGTCTTCGAACACCGGGGAGCTGTTTTTT. The J gene is TRBJ2-2, the V gene TRBV5-1; D not certain. The V gene lost 1 base and the J gene lost 0 bases, with 13 bases spanning the gap. Germline values: CDR1 SGHRS, CDR2 YFSETQ. CDR3 length: 17 residues.

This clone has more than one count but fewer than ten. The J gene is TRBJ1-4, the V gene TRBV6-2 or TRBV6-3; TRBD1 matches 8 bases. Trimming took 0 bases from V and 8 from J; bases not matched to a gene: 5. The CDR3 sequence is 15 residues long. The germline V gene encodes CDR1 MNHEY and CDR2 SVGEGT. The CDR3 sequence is CASSYSSRGQEKLFF. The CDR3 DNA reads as TGTGCCAGCAGTTACTCTAGCAGGGGGCAAGAAAAACTGTTTTTT.

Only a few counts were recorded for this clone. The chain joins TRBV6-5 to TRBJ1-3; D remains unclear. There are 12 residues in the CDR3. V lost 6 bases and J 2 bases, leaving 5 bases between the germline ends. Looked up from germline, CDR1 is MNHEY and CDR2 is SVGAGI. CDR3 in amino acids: CASSSAGNTIYF. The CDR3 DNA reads TGTGCCAGCAGCTCGGCTGGAAACACCATATATTTT.

The CDR3 loop reads CASSPSAGSGSVNTGELFF. The CDR3 nucleotides are TGTGCCAGCTCACCATCGGCCGGTAGCGGGAGCGTGAACACCGGGGAGCTGTTTTTT. The rearrangement uses TRBV18 and TRBJ2-2; TRBD2 matches at 9 bases. The CDR3 length is 19 residues. Germline CDR1 is KGHSH and CDR2 is LQKENI. The ends lost 2 bases at V and 1 base at J; junction bases unmatched: 11.

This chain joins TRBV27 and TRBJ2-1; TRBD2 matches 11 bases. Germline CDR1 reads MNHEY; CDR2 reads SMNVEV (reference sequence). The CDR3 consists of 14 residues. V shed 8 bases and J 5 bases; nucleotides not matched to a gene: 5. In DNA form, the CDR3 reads TGTGCCAGCGGTGGACTAGCGGGCCACAATGAGCAGTTCTTC. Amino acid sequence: CASGGLAGHNEQFF.

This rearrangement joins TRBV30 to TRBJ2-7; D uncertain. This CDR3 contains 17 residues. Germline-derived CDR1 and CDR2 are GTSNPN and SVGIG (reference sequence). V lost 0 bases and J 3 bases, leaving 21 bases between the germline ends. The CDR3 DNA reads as TGTGCCTGGAGTGTAGGTGTTTTTGCGGAGCGTATCTACGAGCAGTACTTC. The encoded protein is CAWSVGVFAERIYEQYF.

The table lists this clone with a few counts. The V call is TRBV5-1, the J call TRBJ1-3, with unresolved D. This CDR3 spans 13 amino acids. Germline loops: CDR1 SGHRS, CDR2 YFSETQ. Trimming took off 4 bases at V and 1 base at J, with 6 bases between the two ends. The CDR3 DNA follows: TGCGCCAGCAGCGCGTTTTCTGGAAACACCATATATTTT. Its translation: CASSAFSGNTIYF.